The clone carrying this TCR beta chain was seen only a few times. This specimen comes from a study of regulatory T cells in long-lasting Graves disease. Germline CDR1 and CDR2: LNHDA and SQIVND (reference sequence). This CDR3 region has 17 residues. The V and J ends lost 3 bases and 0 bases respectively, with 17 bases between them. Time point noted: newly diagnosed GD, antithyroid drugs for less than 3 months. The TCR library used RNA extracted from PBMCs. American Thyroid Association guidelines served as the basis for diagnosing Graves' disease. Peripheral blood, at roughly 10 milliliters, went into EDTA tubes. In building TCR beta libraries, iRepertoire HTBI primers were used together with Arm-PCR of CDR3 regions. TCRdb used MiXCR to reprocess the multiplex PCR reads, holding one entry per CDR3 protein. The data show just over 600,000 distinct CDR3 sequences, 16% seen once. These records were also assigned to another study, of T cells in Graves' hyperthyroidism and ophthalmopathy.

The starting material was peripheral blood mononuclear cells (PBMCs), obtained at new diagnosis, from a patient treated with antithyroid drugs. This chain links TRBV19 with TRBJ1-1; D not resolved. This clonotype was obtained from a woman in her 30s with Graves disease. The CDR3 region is CASSMTGGRPMNTEAFF. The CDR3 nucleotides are TGTGCCAGTAGTATGACCGGCGGCAGACCCATGAACACTGAAGCTTTCTTT.